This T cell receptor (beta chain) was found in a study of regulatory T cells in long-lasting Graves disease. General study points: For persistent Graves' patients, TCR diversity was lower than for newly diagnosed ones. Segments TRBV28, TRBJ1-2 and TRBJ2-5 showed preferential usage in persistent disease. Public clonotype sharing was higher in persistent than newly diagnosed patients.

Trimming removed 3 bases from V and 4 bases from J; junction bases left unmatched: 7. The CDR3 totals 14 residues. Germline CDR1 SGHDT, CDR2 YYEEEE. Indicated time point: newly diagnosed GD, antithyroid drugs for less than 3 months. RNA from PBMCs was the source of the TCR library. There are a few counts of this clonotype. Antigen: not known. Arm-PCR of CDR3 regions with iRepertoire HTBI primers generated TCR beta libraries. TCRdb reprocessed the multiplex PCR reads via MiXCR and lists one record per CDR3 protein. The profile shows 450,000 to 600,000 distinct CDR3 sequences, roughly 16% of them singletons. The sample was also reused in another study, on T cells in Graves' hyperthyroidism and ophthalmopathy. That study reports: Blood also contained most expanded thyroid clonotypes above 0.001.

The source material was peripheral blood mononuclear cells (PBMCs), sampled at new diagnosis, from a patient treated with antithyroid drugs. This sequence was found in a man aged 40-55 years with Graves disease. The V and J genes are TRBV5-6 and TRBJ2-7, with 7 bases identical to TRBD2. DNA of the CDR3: TGTGCCAGCAGCTCCGGACTAGGACCATACGAGCAGTACTTC. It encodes CASSSGLGPYEQYF.